This is a list of T cell receptor beta chains from one sample in a study of beta chain features in type 1 diabetes. Sequencing was performed with immunoSEQ multiplex PCR; in TCRdb, only in-frame clones are kept and a portion is missing. The table has about 270,000 clones, approximately 15% seen once. Sequences were obtained from naive CD4+ T cells from blood. Every receptor here comes from a man aged 25 to 45 with type 1 diabetes. CDR3s include the opening cysteine and the closing phenylalanine or tryptophan. A D gene is named only where the DNA matches it firmly. Some rows mark clone size as missing; the rest say once, few, many or name a class of expanded clone.

size: .; V: TRBV30; J: TRBJ2-1; D: .; CDR3: CAWIPGQPYNEQFF; DNA: TGTGCCTGGATCCCCGGACAGCCCTACAATGAGCAGTTCTTC
size: few; V: TRBV6-5; J: TRBJ2-2; D: TRBD2; CDR3: CASSPGLANTGELFF; DNA: TGTGCCAGCAGTCCTGGACTAGCGAACACCGGGGAGCTGTTTTTT
size: few; V: TRBV2; J: TRBJ1-5; D: TRBD1; CDR3: CASSKRPGGPEPQHF; DNA: TGTGCCAGCAGTAAACGTCCAGGGGGCCCAGAGCCCCAGCATTTT
size: few; V: TRBV25-1; J: TRBJ2-1; D: TRBD2; CDR3: CASSPDLAGPNEQFF; DNA: TGTGCCAGCAGCCCGGACCTAGCGGGACCCAATGAGCAGTTCTTC
size: .; V: TRBV7-8; J: TRBJ2-7; D: .; CDR3: CASSLERYEQYF; DNA: TGTGCCAGCAGCTTAGAGCGCTACGAGCAGTACTTC
size: few; V: TRBV25-1; J: TRBJ1-1; D: .; CDR3: CASSRDTEAFF; DNA: TGTGCCAGCAGTCGGGACACTGAAGCTTTCTTT
size: few; V: TRBV25-1; J: TRBJ1-1; D: .; CDR3: CASSEGSGQTVAFF; DNA: TGTGCCAGCAGTGAAGGGAGTGGGCAGACTGTGGCTTTCTTT
size: few; V: TRBV28; J: TRBJ2-7; D: .; CDR3: CASQGSEQYF; DNA: TGTGCCAGCCAGGGATCCGAGCAGTACTTC
size: few; V: TRBV28; J: TRBJ2-1; D: TRBD1; CDR3: CASSLMGQGANEQFF; DNA: TGTGCCAGCAGTTTAATGGGTCAGGGGGCGAATGAGCAGTTCTTC
size: few; V: TRBV7-9; J: TRBJ2-3; D: .; CDR3: CASSFKAASTDTQYF; DNA: TGTGCCAGCAGCTTTAAAGCGGCTAGCACAGATACGCAGTATTTT
size: few; V: TRBV9; J: TRBJ2-5; D: TRBD1; CDR3: CASSLLGFTGGARETQYF; DNA: TGTGCCAGCAGCCTTCTGGGGTTTACAGGGGGCGCGAGGGAGACCCAGTACTTC
size: few; V: TRBV4-2; J: TRBJ2-7; D: TRBD2; CDR3: CASSLQTSGPYEQYF; DNA: TGTGCCAGCAGCCTCCAGACTAGCGGCCCCTACGAGCAGTACTTC
size: few; V: TRBV18; J: TRBJ2-7; D: TRBD1; CDR3: CASSPGQGEIYEQYF; DNA: TGTGCCAGCTCACCAGGACAGGGGGAGATCTACGAGCAGTACTTC
size: few; V: TRBV18; J: TRBJ2-7; D: .; CDR3: CASSAGGSSYEQYF; DNA: TGTGCCAGCTCAGCCGGCGGGTCCTCCTACGAGCAGTACTTC
size: .; V: TRBV2; J: TRBJ2-7; D: TRBD2; CDR3: CASSRLAGISYEQYF; DNA: TGTGCCAGCAGTAGATTAGCGGGGATCTCCTACGAGCAGTACTTC
size: few; V: TRBV7-2; J: TRBJ2-2; D: TRBD1; CDR3: CASSSQGAGTGELFF; DNA: TGTGCCAGCAGCTCCCAGGGGGCAGGCACCGGGGAGCTGTTTTTT
size: .; V: TRBV7-8; J: TRBJ1-1; D: .; CDR3: CASSLSGMNTEAFF; DNA: TGTGCCAGCAGCTTATCAGGGATGAACACTGAAGCTTTCTTT
size: .; V: TRBV30; J: TRBJ1-5; D: TRBD1; CDR3: CAWGQEINQPQHF; DNA: TGTGCCTGGGGACAGGAGATCAATCAGCCCCAGCATTTT
size: .; V: TRBV30; J: TRBJ2-1; D: TRBD2; CDR3: CAWSTGRGGRGPSSYNEQFF; DNA: TGTGCCTGGAGTACAGGGAGGGGCGGGAGGGGCCCGAGCTCCTACAATGAGCAGTTCTTC
size: .; V: TRBV18; J: TRBJ1-1; D: .; CDR3: CASSPGENTEAFF; DNA: TGTGCCAGCTCACCCGGAGAGAACACTGAAGCTTTCTTT
size: .; V: TRBV6-5; J: TRBJ2-7; D: TRBD1; CDR3: CASSLGQYVGYEQYF; DNA: TGTGCCAGCAGTTTGGGACAGTATGTTGGGTACGAGCAGTACTTC
size: few; V: TRBV5-1; J: TRBJ2-1; D: TRBD2; CDR3: CASSLVSPGGQFF; DNA: TGCGCCAGCAGCTTGGTATCTCCGGGGGGGCAGTTCTTC
size: few; V: TRBV29-1; J: TRBJ2-3; D: .; CDR3: CSVEGWPDTQYF; DNA: TGCAGCGTTGAAGGTTGGCCAGATACGCAGTATTTT
size: .; V: TRBV29-1; J: TRBJ2-5; D: TRBD1; CDR3: CSVVGGQVKYSETQYF; DNA: TGCAGCGTTGTTGGGGGACAGGTCAAATATTCGGAGACCCAGTACTTC
size: .; V: TRBV30; J: TRBJ2-3; D: TRBD2; CDR3: CAWSVSSPRLAGRADTQYF; DNA: TGTGCCTGGAGTGTATCTTCCCCTAGACTAGCGGGAAGGGCAGATACGCAGTATTTT
size: .; V: TRBV28; J: TRBJ2-7; D: .; CDR3: CASSPYSYEQYF; DNA: TGTGCCAGCAGTCCGTACTCCTACGAGCAGTACTTC
size: .; V: TRBV27; J: TRBJ2-3; D: .; CDR3: CASMRGTHYTDTQYF; DNA: TGTGCCAGCATGCGCGGGACTCACTACACAGATACGCAGTATTTT
size: few; V: TRBV10-3; J: TRBJ2-1; D: TRBD1; CDR3: CAISSGTGEGYEQFF; DNA: TGTGCCATCAGTTCCGGGACAGGGGAAGGTTATGAGCAGTTCTTC
size: few; V: TRBV7-3; J: TRBJ2-2; D: .; CDR3: CASSLKAIGELFF; DNA: TGTGCCAGCAGCTTAAAAGCGATCGGGGAGCTGTTTTTT
size: .; V: TRBV7-8; J: TRBJ2-4; D: .; CDR3: CASSSDRVAKNIQYF; DNA: TGTGCCAGCAGCTCCGACAGAGTAGCCAAAAACATTCAGTACTTC
size: few; V: TRBV9; J: TRBJ2-3; D: .; CDR3: CASGGDTQYF; DNA: TGTGCCAGCGGAGGAGATACGCAGTATTTT
size: few; V: TRBV28; J: TRBJ1-2; D: TRBD1; CDR3: CASSFLGQYYGYTF; DNA: TGTGCCAGCAGTTTCCTGGGACAGTACTATGGCTACACCTTC
size: few; V: TRBV2; J: TRBJ2-7; D: TRBD1; CDR3: CASMAIRWTGSYEQYF; DNA: TGTGCCAGCATGGCGATAAGATGGACAGGGTCCTACGAGCAGTACTTC
size: .; V: TRBV7-9; J: TRBJ1-1; D: TRBD1; CDR3: CASSLETGGPNTEAFF; DNA: TGTGCCAGCAGCTTAGAGACAGGGGGACCGAACACTGAAGCTTTCTTT
size: few; V: TRBV27; J: TRBJ2-3; D: TRBD2; CDR3: CASSLFPISGSFDTQYF; DNA: TGTGCCAGCAGTTTATTCCCGATTAGCGGGAGCTTCGATACGCAGTATTTT
size: few; V: TRBV7-9; J: TRBJ1-2; D: .; CDR3: CASSREADYGYTF; DNA: TGTGCCAGCAGTCGAGAGGCCGACTATGGCTACACCTTC
size: .; V: TRBV6-5; J: TRBJ2-5; D: .; CDR3: CASSTSSGQETQYF; DNA: TGTGCCAGCAGTACCTCGAGCGGCCAAGAGACCCAGTACTTC
size: few; V: TRBV19; J: TRBJ2-4; D: .; CDR3: CASSLQERAKNIQYF; DNA: TGTGCCAGTAGTTTACAGGAACGGGCCAAAAACATTCAGTACTTC
size: few; V: TRBV29-1; J: TRBJ2-3; D: TRBD2; CDR3: CSVPGTSGTHTDTQYF; DNA: TGCAGCGTCCCCGGGACTAGCGGTACCCACACAGATACGCAGTATTTT
size: .; V: TRBV7-2; J: TRBJ1-1; D: .; CDR3: CASSLLPGDTEAFF; DNA: TGTGCCAGCAGCTTACTGCCGGGGGACACTGAAGCTTTCTTT
size: .; V: TRBV19; J: TRBJ2-7; D: .; CDR3: CASSTRLDEQYF; DNA: TGTGCCAGTAGTACCAGGCTCGACGAGCAGTACTTC
size: .; V: TRBV7-9; J: TRBJ2-6; D: TRBD1; CDR3: CASSLVGQGTAGANVLTF; DNA: TGTGCCAGCAGCTTAGTAGGACAGGGCACAGCTGGGGCCAACGTCCTGACTTTC
size: many; V: TRBV29-1; J: TRBJ1-1; D: TRBD1; CDR3: CSGDRISGDTEAFF; DNA: TGCAGCGGGGACAGGATAAGTGGGGACACTGAAGCTTTCTTT
size: .; V: TRBV28; J: TRBJ2-4; D: .; CDR3: CASTTTALAVAKNIQYF; DNA: TGTGCCAGCACAACCACGGCCTTGGCGGTAGCCAAAAACATTCAGTACTTC
size: few; V: TRBV5-4; J: TRBJ2-2; D: TRBD1; CDR3: CASSLPGQGAGTGELFF; DNA: TGTGCCAGCAGTCTCCCCGGACAGGGGGCAGGGACCGGGGAGCTGTTTTTT
size: .; V: TRBV5-1; J: TRBJ2-2; D: .; CDR3: CASSSPPAGELFF; DNA: TGCGCCAGCAGCTCCCCCCCCGCCGGGGAGCTGTTTTTT
size: few; V: TRBV4-3; J: TRBJ2-7; D: .; CDR3: CASSRDKGYEQYF; DNA: TGCGCCAGCAGCCGGGACAAGGGCTACGAGCAGTACTTC
size: few; V: TRBV18; J: TRBJ2-5; D: .; CDR3: CASSPPGQETQYF; DNA: TGTGCCAGCTCACCACCCGGCCAAGAGACCCAGTACTTC
size: few; V: TRBV5-4; J: TRBJ2-5; D: .; CDR3: CASSSAKGGQETQYF; DNA: TGTGCCAGCAGCTCAGCGAAAGGGGGCCAAGAGACCCAGTACTTC
size: .; V: TRBV30; J: TRBJ2-3; D: .; CDR3: CAWGGGRDFTDTQYF; DNA: TGTGCCTGGGGGGGCGGAAGAGATTTTACAGATACGCAGTATTTT
size: few; V: TRBV2; J: TRBJ1-5; D: .; CDR3: CASNTQGINQPQHF; DNA: TGTGCCAGCAATACCCAGGGTATCAATCAGCCCCAGCATTTT
size: .; V: TRBV15; J: TRBJ2-1; D: .; CDR3: CATSRVGAGTYNEQFF; DNA: TGTGCCACCAGCAGAGTGGGTGCCGGGACTTACAATGAGCAGTTCTTC
size: .; V: TRBV19; J: TRBJ2-5; D: TRBD1; CDR3: CASSDLGQLGETQYF; DNA: TGTGCCAGTAGTGACCTGGGACAGTTGGGGGAGACCCAGTACTTC
size: .; V: TRBV4-2; J: TRBJ2-2; D: .; CDR3: CASSHGEANTGELFF; DNA: TGTGCCAGCAGCCACGGAGAGGCGAACACCGGGGAGCTGTTTTTT